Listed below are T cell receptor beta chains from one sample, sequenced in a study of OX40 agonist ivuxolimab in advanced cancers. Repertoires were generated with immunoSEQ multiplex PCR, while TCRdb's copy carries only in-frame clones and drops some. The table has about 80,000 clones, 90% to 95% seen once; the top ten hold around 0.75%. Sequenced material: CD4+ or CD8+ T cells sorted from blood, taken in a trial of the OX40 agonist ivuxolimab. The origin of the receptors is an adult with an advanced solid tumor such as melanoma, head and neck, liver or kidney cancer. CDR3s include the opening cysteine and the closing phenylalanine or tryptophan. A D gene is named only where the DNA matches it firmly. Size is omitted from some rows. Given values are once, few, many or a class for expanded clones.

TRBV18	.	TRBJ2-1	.	CASSPLASGEQFF	TGTGCCAGCTCACCTCTGGCCAGCGGGGAGCAGTTCTTC
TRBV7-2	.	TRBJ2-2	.	CASSSRYTGELFF	TGTGCCAGCAGCTCTCGTTACACCGGGGAGCTGTTTTTT
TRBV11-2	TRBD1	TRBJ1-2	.	CASSSIAGQGQEANYGYTF	TGTGCCAGCAGCTCAATCGCGGGACAGGGGCAAGAGGCTAACTATGGCTACACCTTC
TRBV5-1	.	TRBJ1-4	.	CASSLAGIGSNEKLFF	TGCGCCAGCAGCTTGGCCGGTATAGGTTCTAATGAAAAACTGTTTTTT
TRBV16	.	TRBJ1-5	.	CASSQRWGQPQHF	TGTGCCAGCAGCCAAAGATGGGGTCAGCCCCAGCATTTT
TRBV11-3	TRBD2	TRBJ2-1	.	CASSMGLAGNEQFF	TGTGCCAGCAGCATGGGACTAGCGGGAAATGAGCAGTTCTTC
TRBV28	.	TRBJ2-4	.	CASSLGGVAKNIQYF	TGTGCCAGCAGTTTGGGCGGAGTAGCCAAAAACATTCAGTACTTC
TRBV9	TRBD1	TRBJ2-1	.	CASSVAGQGAYNEQFF	TGTGCCAGCAGCGTAGCGGGGCAGGGGGCATACAATGAGCAGTTCTTC
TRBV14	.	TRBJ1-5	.	CASSQGGFKPQHF	TGTGCCAGCAGCCAAGGGGGCTTTAAGCCCCAGCATTTT
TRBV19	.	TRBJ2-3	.	CASSMTFIDTQYF	TGTGCCAGTAGTATGACCTTCATAGATACGCAGTATTTT
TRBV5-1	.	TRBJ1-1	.	CASSQQQNTEAFF	TGCGCCAGCAGCCAACAACAGAACACTGAAGCTTTCTTT
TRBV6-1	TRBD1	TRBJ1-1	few	CASSWDSMNTEAFF	TGTGCCAGCAGTTGGGACAGCATGAACACTGAAGCTTTCTTT
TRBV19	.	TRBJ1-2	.	CASTRGANYGYTF	TGTGCCAGTACTAGAGGGGCAAACTATGGCTACACCTTC
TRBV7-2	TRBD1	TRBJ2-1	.	CASSLNDRGYNEQFF	TGTGCCAGCAGCTTAAATGACAGGGGCTACAATGAGCAGTTCTTC
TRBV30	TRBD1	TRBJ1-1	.	CAWSSPGQAVRNTEAFF	TGTGCCTGGAGTTCCCCGGGACAGGCGGTTAGGAACACTGAAGCTTTCTTT
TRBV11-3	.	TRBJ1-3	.	CASSSTGDVRNTIYF	TGTGCCAGCAGCTCAACCGGGGATGTCAGAAACACCATATATTTT
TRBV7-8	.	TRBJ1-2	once	CASSIQDRPNYGYTF	TGTGCCAGCAGCATTCAGGACAGACCTAACTATGGCTACACCTTC
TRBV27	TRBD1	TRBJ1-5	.	CASRGTVGQPQHF	TGTGCCAGCAGGGGGACAGTCGGCCAGCCCCAGCATTTT